The 21 T cell receptor beta chains presented below share a single source sample, sequenced in a study of CD8+CD57+ T cells in acquired aplastic anemia. Genomic DNA provided the template from which TCR beta VDJ and CDR3 profiles were obtained. One entry per CDR3 protein results from TCRdb running MiXCR on the reads. The sample lists roughly 250,000 distinct CDR3 sequences, less than 85% occurring once. For sequencing, patients were chosen who had shown expansion of CD8+CD57+ cells by flow cytometry. Sequenced: sorted CD4+, CD8+, or CD8+CD57+ T cells (not recorded which) from PBMCs. The source of these receptors is a human donor with aplastic anemia.

A note on this clonotype: One end of the junction is discordant with germline, which a read error may explain. The genes are TRBV9 and TRBJ1-2; tentative D call: TRBD1 (5 bases). The CDR3 has 14 amino acids. Germline V gene sequence: CDR1 SGDLS, CDR2 YYNGEE. CDR3 protein: CASSPWSSGANVPF. The CDR3 nucleotides read TGTGCCAGCAGCCCCTGGAGCTCTGGGGCCAACGTCCCCTTC.

This clonotype was counted once. At one boundary the junction diverges from the germline segment, which might be a read error. The chain couples TRBV7-9 to TRBJ2-6, with TRBD2 as a possible D gene (6 bases). Per the germline V gene, CDR1 is SEHNR and CDR2 is FQNEAQ (reference sequence). CDR3 length equals 16 residues. The CDR3 DNA is TGTGCCAGCAGCTTTCAGGGAAGCGACGGGGGCAACGTCCTGACTTTC. Residues: CASSFQGSDGGNVLTF.

The rearrangement joins TRBV5-1 to TRBJ2-6; no clear D gene. CDR1 SGHRS and CDR2 YFSETQ come from the germline V gene. This CDR3 region has 16 residues. V was pared by 2 bases and J by 6 bases, with 15 bases between. CDR3 protein: CASSFGPGGKANVLTF. In DNA form, the CDR3 reads TGCGCCAGCAGCTTTGGTCCCGGCGGCAAGGCCAACGTCCTGACTTTC.

This clonotype was observed once. The junction shows a germline mismatch at one end, possibly a read error. The rearrangement uses TRBV7-2 and TRBJ2-2; D is unclear. This CDR3 region has 13 residues. CDR1 and CDR2 from the germline V gene are SGHTA and FQGNSA. The CDR3 loop is CATSVSGSGELFF. The CDR3 bases are TGTGCCACCAGCGTATCGGGCTCCGGGGAGCTGTTTTTT.

V gene TRBV9 combines with J gene TRBJ2-3; the D gene is possibly TRBD2 (5 bases). The germline V gene encodes CDR1 SGDLS and CDR2 YYNGEE. CDR3 length: 14 residues. V was clipped by 4 bases and J by 14 bases, with 23 bases between them. The CDR3 is CASSFYDQAGELYF. DNA of the CDR3: TGTGCCAGCAGCTTCTATGACCAGGCCGGGGAGCTGTATTTT.

The rearrangement links TRBV9 to TRBJ2-3; D may be TRBD1 or TRBD2 (7 bases each). CDR1 is SGDLS, CDR2 YYNGEE, per germline. The CDR3 totals 14 residues. Trimming removed 4 bases from V and 15 bases from J, with 24 bases in between. The chain's CDR3 is CASSLGGGGETYYF. CDR3 coding DNA: TGTGCCAGCAGCTTAGGGGGAGGGGGCGAGACCTATTATTTT.

The chain has TRBV7-9 and TRBJ2-5; the D is unclear. CDR3 length: 12 amino acids. Germline CDR1 reads SEHNR; CDR2 reads FQNEAQ (reference sequence). With 9 bases removed from V and 6 bases from J, the gap between germline ends came to 14 bases. CDR3 bases: TGTGCCAGACGGTGGGCTAGGAAGACCCAGTACTTC. Translated, it gives CARRWARKTQYF.

The J gene is TRBJ2-1, the V gene TRBV2; D perhaps matches TRBD2 (6 bases). The length of the CDR3 is 13 residues. V was pared by 6 bases and J by 12 bases, with 18 bases between. The germline V gene encodes CDR1 SNHLY and CDR2 FYNNEI. DNA of the CDR3: TGTGCCAGCAGGGATCTGACTAGTGCTGCGCAGTTCTTC. It is translated as CASRDLTSAAQFF.

The chain is built from TRBV4-3 and TRBJ1-6; tentative D call: TRBD1 (5 bases). This CDR3 is 16 amino acids long. Trimming stripped 2 bases from V and 8 bases from J, with 16 bases between. Germline V gene data show CDR1 as LGHNA and CDR2 as YSLEER. The CDR3 is CASSQFAVTEDSPLHF. CDR3 nucleotide sequence: TGCGCCAGCAGCCAATTTGCGGTGACAGAGGATTCACCCCTCCACTTT.

A word on this clonotype: The junction differs from germline at one of its ends, possibly a read error. The rearrangement joins TRBV7-2 to TRBJ1-4; D not resolved. The length of the CDR3 is 14 residues. CDR1 and CDR2 (germline): SGHTA, FQGNSA. The CDR3 coding sequence is TGTGCCAGCAGCTTAGGACATTCTAACGAAAAACTGTTTTTT. As protein: CASSLGHSNEKLFF.

CDR3 loop: CASSVGLGGGNEQFF. The CDR3 DNA sequence: TGTGCCAGCAGCGTAGGACTAGGGGGAGGCAATGAGCAGTTCTTC. This rearrangement joins TRBV9 to TRBJ2-1; either TRBD1 or TRBD2 may supply D (6 bases each). CDR3 length: 15 residues. V was clipped by 0 bases and J by 6 bases, with 13 bases between them. Germline CDR1 is SGDLS and CDR2 is YYNGEE.

Comment on this clonotype: The junction does not match germline at one end; this may be a read error. V and J are TRBV19 and TRBJ1-1; 7 bases fit TRBD1. Germline V gene data show CDR1 as LNHDA and CDR2 as SQIVND (reference sequence). The CDR3 runs to 15 residues. The CDR3 sequence: CASSIAMTGNNEDFF. The CDR3 DNA sequence: TGTGCCAGCAGCATAGCTATGACAGGGAACAATGAAGATTTCTTT.

With regard to this clonotype: Because the CDR3 is missing its conserved closing phenylalanine or tryptophan, this is likely a read error. The chain joins TRBV7-2 to TRBJ1-6; no definite D call. Germline loops: CDR1 SGHTA, CDR2 FQGNSA. This CDR3 spans 13 amino acids. V was pared by 5 bases and J by 10 bases, with 12 bases between. For the CDR3, the DNA is TGTGCCAGCAGCCCAGGTTCTGGGTCACCCCTCCACCTG. It yields the protein CASSPGSGSPLHL.

This clonotype was observed a few times. The chain uses TRBV19 and TRBJ1-5, with 7 bases fitting TRBD1. V trimming: 3 bases; J trimming: 2 bases; junction bases outside the gene matches: 4. Germline assignment: CDR1 LNHDA and CDR2 SQIVND (reference sequence). This CDR3 comprises 15 residues. The CDR3 spells CASSIGQGGNQPQHF. For the CDR3, the DNA is TGTGCCAGTAGTATTGGGCAGGGGGGCAATCAGCCCCAGCATTTT.

Remarks on this clonotype: No conserved phenylalanine or tryptophan ends this CDR3, so it is likely a read error. Because the CDR3's place on the DNA is in doubt, the DNA is left out and the CDR3 is given as listed by TCRdb. The chain uses TRBV7-9 and TRBJ2-5; the DNA was not compared with TRBD2, the D call given in the table. The CDR3 totals 12 residues, both ends included. Germline V gene sequence: CDR1 SEHNR, CDR2 FQNEAQ (reference sequence). The CDR3 is CASSWDRSGRCD.

The CDR3 reads CASSLNPEETEYGYTF. DNA of the CDR3: TGTGCCAGCAGCTTGAATCCGGAAGAGACCGAGTATGGCTACACCTTC. The J gene is TRBJ1-2, the V gene TRBV7-3; D is uncertain. This CDR3 has 16 amino acids. Germline V gene sequence: CDR1 SGHTA, CDR2 FQGTGA. Trimming stripped 3 bases from V and 5 bases from J, with 19 bases between.

The J gene is TRBJ2-5, the V gene TRBV20-1; unclear D gene. Germline CDR1 reads DFQATT; CDR2 reads SNEGSKA (reference sequence). This CDR3 is built from 11 residues. V was pared by 2 bases and J by 5 bases, with 6 bases between. CDR3 in amino acids: CSARNGETQYF. For the CDR3, the DNA is TGCAGTGCTAGAAATGGGGAGACCCAGTACTTC.

The rearrangement uses TRBV24-1 and TRBJ2-7; TRBD2 might be the D (8 bases). Trimming pared 9 bases from V and 0 bases from J, leaving 20 bases between. This CDR3 has 16 amino acids. CDR1 and CDR2 from the germline V gene are KGHDR and SFDVKD. The CDR3 coding sequence is TGTGCCACCCCCCGGCGGGGGGACAGAAGCTCCTACGAGCAGTACTTC. Translation: CATPRRGDRSSYEQYF.

This clonotype was seen repeatedly, ten times or more. The chain employs TRBV7-8 and TRBJ1-2, with unresolved D. Germline CDR1 SGHVS, CDR2 FQNEAQ. CDR3 length: 16 amino acids. Trimming left V 0 bases short and J 11 bases short, with 22 bases between. CDR3 in amino acids: CASSLAGGPDTQDYTF. For the CDR3, the DNA is TGTGCCAGCAGCTTAGCGGGAGGTCCCGATACGCAGGATTACACCTTC.

The rearrangement joins TRBV29-1 to TRBJ2-3; D is unresolved. The germline gives CDR1 SQVTM, CDR2 ANQGSEA. V was trimmed by 4 bases and J by 3 bases, leaving 2 bases between them. The CDR3 covers 10 residues. The CDR3 DNA sequence: TGCAGCGTTGGGACAGATACGCAGTATTTT. Its protein is CSVGTDTQYF.

This clonotype was seen only once. No conserved phenylalanine or tryptophan ends this CDR3, so it is likely a read error. Because the CDR3's place on the DNA is in doubt, the DNA is left out and the CDR3 is given as listed by TCRdb. J is TRBJ2-3 and V is TRBV7-3; the D call in the table, TRBD1, was not verified against the DNA. The CDR3 totals 13 residues, both ends included. Germline V CDR1 and CDR2: SGHTA, FQGTGA. CDR3: CASGFGGQGPRTS.